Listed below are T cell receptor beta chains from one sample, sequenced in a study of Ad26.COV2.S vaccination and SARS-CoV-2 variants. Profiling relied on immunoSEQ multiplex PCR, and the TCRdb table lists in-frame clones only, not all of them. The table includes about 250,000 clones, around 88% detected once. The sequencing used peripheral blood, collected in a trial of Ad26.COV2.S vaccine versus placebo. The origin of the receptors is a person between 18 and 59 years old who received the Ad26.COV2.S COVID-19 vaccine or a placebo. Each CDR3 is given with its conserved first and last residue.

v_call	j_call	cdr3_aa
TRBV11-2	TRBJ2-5	CASSFTISGAETQYF
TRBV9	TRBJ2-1	CASSNRQALNNEQFF
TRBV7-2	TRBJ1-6	CASGPRPTRMSPLHF
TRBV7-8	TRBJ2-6	CASTNLRSGANVLTF
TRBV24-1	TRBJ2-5	CATSVGQGSQETQYF
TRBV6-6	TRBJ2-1	CASSRGSGLNEQFF
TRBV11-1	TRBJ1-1	CASSTPAGQGGTEAFF
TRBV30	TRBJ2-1	CAWERDSHVYSEQFF
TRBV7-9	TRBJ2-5	CASSPRQRKETQYF
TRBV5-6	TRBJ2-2	CASSSPGSSTGELFF
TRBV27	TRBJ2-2	CASSGLAGGGTGELFF
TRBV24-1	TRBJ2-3	CATRGTVSTDTQYF
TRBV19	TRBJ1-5	CASMVSTAGPQPQHF
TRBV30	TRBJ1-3	CAWSVRAASGNTIYF
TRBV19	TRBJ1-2	CASSIQAGGNYGYTF
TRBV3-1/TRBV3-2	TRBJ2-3	CASSQAIPRGTDTQYF
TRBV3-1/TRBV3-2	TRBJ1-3	CASSQQGYVDRNTIYF
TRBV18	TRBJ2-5	CASRGGGQETQYF
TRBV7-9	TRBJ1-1	CASSPAPGVLNTEAFF
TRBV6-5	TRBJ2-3	CASSRDLADTQYF
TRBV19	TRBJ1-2	CASRLKGGAYGYTF
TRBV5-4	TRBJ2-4	CASSLGQGSGIQYF
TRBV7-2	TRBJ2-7	CASSPSRSSSYEQYF
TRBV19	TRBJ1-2	CAIQGPANYGYTF
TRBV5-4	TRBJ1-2	CASSWGDSSYGYTF
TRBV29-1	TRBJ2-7	CSARDRVSSYEQYF
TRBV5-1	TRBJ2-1	CASSSKSGRGYNEQFF
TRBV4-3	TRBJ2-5	CASSQERGGQETQYF
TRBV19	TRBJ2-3	CASRRQGPINTQYF
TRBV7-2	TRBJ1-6	CASSSGGPINSPLHF
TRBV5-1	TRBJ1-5	CASSLAEGIGNQPQHF
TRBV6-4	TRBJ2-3	CASSVPGLAGGQVDTQYF
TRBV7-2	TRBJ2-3	CASSLAQGRGQDTQYF
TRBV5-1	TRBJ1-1	CASSLDGAEAFF
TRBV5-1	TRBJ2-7	CASSLASDMIYEQYF
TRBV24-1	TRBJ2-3	CATSDLKTSGISTQYF
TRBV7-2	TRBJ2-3	CASSYRLAGGRDTQYF
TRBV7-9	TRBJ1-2	CASSYHIGQGLDYGYTF
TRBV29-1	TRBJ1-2	CSVDTRGTAYGYTF
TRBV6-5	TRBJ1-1	CASSPSRAGRAFF
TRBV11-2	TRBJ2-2	CASSLVKGRITGELFF